Presented here are 25 T cell receptor beta chains from one specimen sequenced in a study of post-analysis software for immune sequencing data. What these receptors recognize is not known. TCR beta cDNA libraries had unique molecular identifiers. TCRdb independently ran MiXCR on the PCR reads; one entry per CDR3 protein. Of under 900,000 distinct CDR3 sequences listed, around 53% are singletons. Points from the study as a whole: Among roughly 5 TRBV segments more frequent in patients than controls were TRBV5-6, TRBV5-1 and TRBV20-1.

The material sequenced was blood. Receptors originate from a girl between 10 and 17 years old with multiple sclerosis.

The CDR3: CSVVASGSPYEQYF. CDR3 DNA sequence: TGCAGCGTTGTCGCTAGCGGGAGTCCCTACGAGCAGTACTTC. This chain links TRBV29-1 with TRBJ2-7; 10 bases match TRBD2. The germline CDR1 and CDR2 sequences are SQVTM and ANQGSEA. The CDR3 is 14 residues long. V dropped 4 bases and J dropped 2; count of bases not matched to a gene: 5.

The chain carries TRBV28 and TRBJ2-3; 8 positions match TRBD2. V gave up 2 bases and J gave up 3 bases; unmatched junction bases: 4. This CDR3 spans 15 amino acids. The germline V gene has CDR1 MDHEN and CDR2 SYDVKM. CDR3 protein: CASSLQREYTDTQYF. CDR3 nucleotide sequence: TGTGCCAGCAGTTTACAGCGGGAGTATACAGATACGCAGTATTTT.

This clonotype was counted a single time. The chain has TRBV29-1 and TRBJ1-2, with D hard to call. There are 14 residues in the CDR3. CDR1 and CDR2 (germline): SQVTM, ANQGSEA. The V and J ends lost 3 bases and 0 bases respectively, with 11 bases between them. CDR3 residues: CSVDGSAANYGYTF. The CDR3 DNA is TGCAGCGTTGATGGGTCAGCCGCTAACTATGGCTACACCTTC.

The rearrangement uses TRBV7-9 and TRBJ2-1; either TRBD1 or TRBD2 may supply D (5 bases each). The CDR3 runs to 17 residues. Trimming left V 0 bases short and J 1 base short, with 13 bases between. CDR1 and CDR2 (germline): SEHNR, FQNEAQ (reference sequence). Here the CDR3 reads CASSLAFGDPSYNEQFF. For the CDR3, the DNA is TGTGCCAGCAGCTTAGCGTTCGGGGACCCTTCCTACAATGAGCAGTTCTTC.

V and J are TRBV4-2 and TRBJ1-4; D is ambiguous. V was cut by 8 bases and J by 8 bases, with 12 bases left in between. Looked up from germline, CDR1 is LGHNA and CDR2 is YNFKEQ. CDR3 length: 12 amino acids. CDR3 region: CASGTAREKLFF. In nucleotides, the CDR3 is TGTGCCAGCGGCACAGCAAGAGAAAAACTGTTTTTT.

V usage is TRBV28 and J usage is TRBJ2-1, with a weak D call TRBD1 (6 bases). Per the germline V gene, CDR1 is MDHEN and CDR2 is SYDVKM. The CDR3 contains 18 residues. Trimming removed 4 bases from V and 0 bases from J, with 19 bases in between. The CDR3 protein is CASSSPEVGTNSYNEQFF. For the CDR3, the DNA is TGTGCCAGCAGTTCGCCGGAGGTAGGGACAAACTCCTACAATGAGCAGTTCTTC.

This chain connects TRBV7-8 to TRBJ2-4; 9 nucleotides align to TRBD2. Germline loops: CDR1 SGHVS, CDR2 FQNEAQ. J lost 7 bases, V lost 4 bases, and 23 bases had no gene match. The CDR3 has 20 residues. Written as DNA, the CDR3 is TGTGCCAGCAGCTCTGATCAGCTAGCGGGGAGAGGTGTTATTACGAACATTCAGTACTTC. It codes for CASSSDQLAGRGVITNIQYF.

This clonotype was observed a few times. The chain couples TRBV7-9 to TRBJ2-5; D ambiguous. Germline CDR1 and CDR2: SEHNR and FQNEAQ (reference sequence). The CDR3 covers 15 residues. With 1 base removed from V and 5 bases from J, the gap between germline ends came to 14 bases. CDR3 loop: CASSLGSAATETQYF. CDR3 bases: TGTGCCAGCAGCTTAGGGTCGGCAGCGACGGAGACCCAGTACTTC.

The sample holds a few counts of this clonotype. The rearrangement joins TRBV3-1 to TRBJ2-6; unclear D gene. Germline lookup yields CDR1 LGHDT and CDR2 YNNKEL (reference sequence). V gave up 3 bases and J gave up 1 base, with 7 bases separating them. The CDR3 is 15 residues long. The CDR3 spells CASSQLLSGANVLTF. CDR3 DNA sequence: TGTGCCAGCAGCCAGTTGCTATCTGGGGCCAACGTCCTGACTTTC.

This chain uses TRBV7-3 with TRBJ2-3; D is tentatively TRBD1 or TRBD2 (6 bases each). Germline V CDR1 and CDR2: SGHTA, FQGTGA. The CDR3 is 16 residues long. The ends were cut back, 4 bases at V and 6 bases at J, with 20 bases in the middle. CDR3 nucleotide sequence: TGTGCCAGCAGCTCCTACCGGGGGCCCCAGGGGGATACGCAGTATTTT. Protein: CASSSYRGPQGDTQYF.

This rearrangement joins TRBV29-1 to TRBJ2-3, with TRBD1 as a possible D gene (5 bases). The CDR3 runs to 13 residues. V gave up 5 bases and J gave up 3 bases, with 12 bases separating them. The V gene's germline CDR1 is SQVTM and CDR2 ANQGSEA. CDR3 in DNA: TGCAGCGTTCAGGGATTCGAGACAGATACGCAGTATTTT. It translates to CSVQGFETDTQYF.

The genes are TRBV5-1 and TRBJ2-3; D is perhaps TRBD1 (6 bases). The germline gives CDR1 SGHRS, CDR2 YFSETQ. V shed 3 bases and J shed 0 bases, with 11 bases lying between them. There are 15 residues in the CDR3. CDR3 sequence reads: CASSWKQGSTDTQYF. The CDR3 DNA reads as TGCGCCAGCAGCTGGAAACAGGGAAGCACAGATACGCAGTATTTT.

The rearrangement uses TRBV25-1 and TRBJ2-7, with D uncertain. Germline CDR1 reads MGHDK; CDR2 reads SYGVNS. V lost 4 bases to trimming and J lost 2 bases, with 6 bases between them. This CDR3 is 12 amino acids long. The DNA for the CDR3 is TGTGCCAGCAGTGGAGTCGCCTACGAGCAGTACTTC. Its protein product is CASSGVAYEQYF.

The J gene is TRBJ2-1, the V gene TRBV7-2; 7 bases map to TRBD2. J gave up 5 bases and V 2 bases, and 6 bases lay outside the gene matches. The CDR3 is made up of 15 amino acids. CDR1 is SGHTA and CDR2 is FQGNSA in the germline V gene. The CDR3 loop reads CASSLWWGGDNEQFF. In DNA, the CDR3 is TGTGCCAGCAGCTTATGGTGGGGGGGAGACAATGAGCAGTTCTTC.

The chain recombines TRBV7-8 with TRBJ2-1; D unclear. The CDR3 loop spans 13 amino acids. Between the trimmed V and J ends, which lost 4 bases and 8 bases, there was a span of 12 bases. Per the germline V gene, CDR1 is SGHVS and CDR2 is FQNEAQ. In DNA, the CDR3 is TGTGCCAGCAGCTCCCGTCCGCCGGATGAGCAGTTCTTC. It yields the protein CASSSRPPDEQFF.

The rearrangement uses TRBV5-1 and TRBJ2-2; D uncertain. CDR1 and CDR2 (germline): SGHRS, YFSETQ. The CDR3 sequence is 13 residues long. Trimming stripped 0 bases from V and 7 bases from J, with 7 bases between. CDR3 in DNA: TGCGCCAGCAGCTTGGATGGGGTCGGGGAGCTGTTTTTT. It is translated as CASSLDGVGELFF.

The chain has TRBV12-3 or TRBV12-4 and TRBJ1-1; 7 nucleotides align to TRBD1. The V segment lost 6 bases and the J segment 0 bases; nucleotides outside the gene matches: 10. CDR3 length: 16 amino acids. The CDR3 DNA reads as TGTGCCAGCAGCCGATCCTCGACAGGGTTGAACACTGAAGCTTTCTTT. Translated, it gives CASSRSSTGLNTEAFF.

V is TRBV5-1 and J is TRBJ1-2; TRBD1 aligns across 9 bases. Germline CDR1 SGHRS, CDR2 YFSETQ. CDR3 length: 12 amino acids. V dropped 6 bases and J dropped 6; count of bases not matched to a gene: 3. The chain's CDR3 is CASKGQGNGYTF. The CDR3 DNA is TGCGCCAGCAAGGGACAGGGAAATGGCTACACCTTC.

There are a few counts of this clonotype. The chain recombines TRBV20-1 with TRBJ2-5; TRBD2 is a possible D gene (5 bases). CDR1 is DFQATT and CDR2 is SNEGSKA in the germline V gene (reference sequence). CDR3 size: 14 residues. Deletions cut 0 bases from V and 1 base from J, with 9 bases between. The CDR3 loop reads CSARDSGSQETQYF. The CDR3 DNA follows: TGCAGTGCTAGAGATTCGGGATCCCAAGAGACCCAGTACTTC.

The chain uses TRBV20-1 and TRBJ2-1; no clear D gene. V shed 0 bases and J shed 2 bases, with 8 bases lying between them. Per germline, CDR1 DFQATT and CDR2 SNEGSKA (reference sequence). The length of the CDR3 is 14 residues. Written as DNA, the CDR3 is TGCAGTGCTAGAGAAGGTAACCCCTACAATGAGCAGTTCTTC. Translation gives CSAREGNPYNEQFF.

This clonotype has a handful of counts. The chain is built from TRBV9 and TRBJ1-2, with TRBD1 as a possible D gene (6 bases). Germline lookup yields CDR1 SGDLS and CDR2 YYNGEE. Trimming removed 2 bases from V and 2 bases from J, with 16 bases in between. The CDR3 consists of 16 residues. CDR3 in amino acids: CASSVRAGVLNYGYTF. The CDR3 DNA is TGTGCCAGCAGCGTTAGAGCAGGGGTCCTGAACTATGGCTACACCTTC.

The chain has TRBV5-1 and TRBJ2-1; a possible D gene is TRBD1 (6 bases). Germline CDR1 reads SGHRS; CDR2 reads YFSETQ. This CDR3 is 15 amino acids long. V was trimmed by 4 bases and J by 3 bases, leaving 14 bases between them. The CDR3 nucleotides read TGCGCCAGCAGCCCTCGGGACACCGACTACAATGAGCAGTTCTTC. Translated: CASSPRDTDYNEQFF.

In DNA, the CDR3 is TGTGCCAGCAGCACGATATCTAGCGGGAGTGGCACAGATACGCAGTATTTT. This gives the protein CASSTISSGSGTDTQYF. The rearrangement links TRBV7-9 to TRBJ2-3; 10 bases fit TRBD2. V shed 5 bases, J shed 1 base, and the junction held 9 bases outside the gene matches. The CDR3 is 17 amino acids. Per the germline V gene, CDR1 is SEHNR and CDR2 is FQNEAQ (reference sequence).

This clonotype was seen only once. This chain uses TRBV20-1 with TRBJ1-5, with 7 nucleotides matching TRBD1. With V trimmed by 6 bases and J by 0 bases, 8 bases remained unmatched. Per germline, CDR1 DFQATT and CDR2 SNEGSKA (reference sequence). The CDR3 extends over 15 amino acids. The CDR3 sequence: CSAPLTGNSNQPQHF. DNA of the CDR3: TGCAGTGCCCCGCTGACAGGGAATAGCAATCAGCCCCAGCATTTT.

A few counts support this clonotype. J is TRBJ2-5 and V is TRBV29-1; 8 positions match TRBD1. J was trimmed by 5 bases and V by 7 bases; bases with no gene match: 9. The CDR3 totals 13 residues. Per the germline V gene, CDR1 is SQVTM and CDR2 is ANQGSEA. CDR3 DNA: TGCAGCGCGGACAGGGTAGAATCGGAGACCCAGTACTTC. It yields the protein CSADRVESETQYF.